This paragraph reports one TCR beta chain. Other DNA sequences in this sample translate to the same CDR3. Trimming stripped 7 bases from V and 1 base from J, with 11 bases between. CDR3 length: 14 residues. Germline lookup yields CDR1 MNHEY and CDR2 SVGAGI. The record originates from a study of control samples from healthy donors and cancer patients. TCRdb keeps only in-frame clones here, not all; method: immunoSEQ multiplex PCR. The sample has 100,000 to 150,000 clones, about nine tenths seen once. The chain couples TRBV6-5 to TRBJ1-5; D perhaps matches TRBD1 (6 bases). This TCR derives from a man in his fifties with head and neck cancer. Material: PBMCs. CDR3 sequence reads: CASTPGQSNQPQHF. CDR3 in DNA: TGTGCCAGCACCCCAGGACAGAGCAATCAGCCCCAGCATTTT.